This TCR beta chain was identified during a study of control samples from healthy donors and cancer patients. Profiling relied on immunoSEQ multiplex PCR, and the TCRdb table lists in-frame clones only, not all of them. The sample carries 150,000 to 200,000 clones, about 90% recorded once. V trimming: 3 bases; J trimming: 6 bases; junction bases outside the gene matches: 9. Germline V CDR1 and CDR2: KGHDR, SFDVKD. The CDR3 is 16 residues long. This clonotype originated in a woman in her 30s in good health. The specimen was blood. The chain links TRBV24-1 to TRBJ2-4; TRBD1 matches 8 bases. CDR3 coding DNA: TGTGCCACCAGTGATCCTTCCCAGGGGGCGGGAAACATTCAGTACTTC. Translated, it gives CATSDPSQGAGNIQYF.